This T cell receptor (beta chain) is from a study of PD-1 blockade in mismatch repair-deficient tumors. TCRdb keeps only in-frame clones here, not all; method: immunoSEQ multiplex PCR. Here the sample spans under 20,000 clones, over 75% being singletons. Germline CDR1 is ENHRY and CDR2 is SYGVKD. V lost 3 bases and J 10 bases, leaving 19 bases between the germline ends. This CDR3 has 16 amino acids. The sequence was obtained from an adult with mismatch repair-deficient cancer. The chain uses TRBV10-3 and TRBJ1-6; D call uncertain. Material: PBMCs, obtained 52 weeks after starting pembrolizumab. The CDR3 coding sequence is TGTGCCATCAGTGACTCAAACACTGAGAAGAGGTCACCCCTCCACTTT. Translating gives CAISDSNTEKRSPLHF.